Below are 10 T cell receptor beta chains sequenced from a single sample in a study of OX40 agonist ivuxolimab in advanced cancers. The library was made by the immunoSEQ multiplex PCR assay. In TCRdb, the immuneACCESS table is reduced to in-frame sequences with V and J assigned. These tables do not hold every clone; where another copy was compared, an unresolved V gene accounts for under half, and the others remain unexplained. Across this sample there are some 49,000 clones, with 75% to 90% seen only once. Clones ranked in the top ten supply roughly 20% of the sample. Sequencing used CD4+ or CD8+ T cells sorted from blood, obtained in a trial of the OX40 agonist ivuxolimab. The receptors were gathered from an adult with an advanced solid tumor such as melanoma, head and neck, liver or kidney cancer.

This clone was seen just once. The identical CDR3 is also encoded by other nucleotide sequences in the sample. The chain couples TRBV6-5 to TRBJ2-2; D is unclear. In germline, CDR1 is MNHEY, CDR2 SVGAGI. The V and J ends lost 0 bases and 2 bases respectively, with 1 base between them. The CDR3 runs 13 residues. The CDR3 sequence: CASSYSNTGELFF. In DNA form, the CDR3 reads TGTGCCAGCAGTTACTCAAACACCGGGGAGCTGTTTTTT.

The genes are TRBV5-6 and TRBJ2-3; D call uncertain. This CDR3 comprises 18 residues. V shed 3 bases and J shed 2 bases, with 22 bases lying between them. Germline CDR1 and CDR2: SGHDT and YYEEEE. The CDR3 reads CASSSLYPSGQHTDTQYF. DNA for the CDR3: TGTGCCAGCAGCTCCTTGTACCCATCGGGCCAACACACAGATACGCAGTATTTT.

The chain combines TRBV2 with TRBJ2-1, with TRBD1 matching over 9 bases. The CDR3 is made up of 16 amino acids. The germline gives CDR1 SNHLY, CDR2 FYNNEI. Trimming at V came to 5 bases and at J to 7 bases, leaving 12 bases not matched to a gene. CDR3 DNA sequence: TGTGCCAGCAGTCCCCGAGGGGGGACAGGGCGGAATGAGCAGTTCTTC. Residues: CASSPRGGTGRNEQFF.

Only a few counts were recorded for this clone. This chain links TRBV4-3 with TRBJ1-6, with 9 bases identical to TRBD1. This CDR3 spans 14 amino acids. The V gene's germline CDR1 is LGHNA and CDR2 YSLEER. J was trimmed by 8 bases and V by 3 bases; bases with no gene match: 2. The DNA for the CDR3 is TGCGCCAGCAGCCATGGGACAGGGTATTCACCCCTCCACTTT. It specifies CASSHGTGYSPLHF.

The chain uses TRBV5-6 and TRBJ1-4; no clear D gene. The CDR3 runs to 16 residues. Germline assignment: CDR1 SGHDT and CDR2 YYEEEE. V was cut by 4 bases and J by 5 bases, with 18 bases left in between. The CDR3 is CASSARHSSYNEKLFF. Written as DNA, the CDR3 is TGTGCCAGCAGCGCCCGCCACAGCAGCTACAATGAAAAACTGTTTTTT.

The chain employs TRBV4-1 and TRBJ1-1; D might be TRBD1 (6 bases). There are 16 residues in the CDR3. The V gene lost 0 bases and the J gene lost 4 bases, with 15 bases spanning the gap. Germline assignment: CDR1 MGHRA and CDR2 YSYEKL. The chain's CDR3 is CASSQDAVGGSTEAFF. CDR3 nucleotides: TGCGCCAGCAGCCAAGATGCTGTAGGGGGAAGCACTGAAGCTTTCTTT.

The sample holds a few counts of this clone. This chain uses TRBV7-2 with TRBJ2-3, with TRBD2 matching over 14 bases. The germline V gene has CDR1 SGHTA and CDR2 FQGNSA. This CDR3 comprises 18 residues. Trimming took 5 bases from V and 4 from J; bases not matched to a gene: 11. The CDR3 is CASSHGTSGGLAADTQYF. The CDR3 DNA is TGTGCCAGCAGCCACGGGACTAGCGGGGGCCTGGCGGCAGATACGCAGTATTTT.

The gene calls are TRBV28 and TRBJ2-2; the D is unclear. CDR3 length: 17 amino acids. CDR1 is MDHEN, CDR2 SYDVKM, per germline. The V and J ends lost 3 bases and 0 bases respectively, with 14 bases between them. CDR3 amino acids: CASSFPKWRANTGELFF. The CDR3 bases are TGTGCCAGCAGTTTTCCTAAGTGGAGAGCGAACACCGGGGAGCTGTTTTTT.

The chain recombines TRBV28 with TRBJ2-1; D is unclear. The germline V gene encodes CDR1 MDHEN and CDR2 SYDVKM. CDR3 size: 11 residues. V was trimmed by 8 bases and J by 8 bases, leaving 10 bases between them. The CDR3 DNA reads TGTGCCAGCGGTATCCTGCATGAGCAGTTCTTC. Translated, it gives CASGILHEQFF.

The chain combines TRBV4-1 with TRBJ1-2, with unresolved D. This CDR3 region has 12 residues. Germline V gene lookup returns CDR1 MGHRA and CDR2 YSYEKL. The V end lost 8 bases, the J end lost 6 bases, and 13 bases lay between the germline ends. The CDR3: CASSGEWDGYTF. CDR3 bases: TGCGCCAGCTCGGGTGAATGGGATGGCTACACCTTC.